The sequence of this T cell receptor beta chain was determined in a study of Ad26.COV2.S vaccination and SARS-CoV-2 variants. Study summary: Intramuscular Ad26.COV2.S doses were given once or twice, 56 days apart. Findings and caveats of the study: Similar non-spike TCR breadth was seen in vaccine and placebo recipients. Analyses of TCR breadth and depth may have underestimated total T cell responses.

Here immunoSEQ multiplex PCR was the method, and the copy in TCRdb shows in-frame clones only, minus some. The data contain over 400,000 clones, 92% of them singletons. Note on this clone: Its antigen is not known.

V lost 2 bases and J lost 1, with 6 bases in between. Germline values: CDR1 SGHTA, CDR2 FQGNSA. The CDR3 runs 14 residues. As to treatment: about 20 received Ad26.COV2.S at low or high dose, single or two shots; roughly 5 received placebo; per-sample allocation not given. Sampling took place 63 days after the first vaccine or placebo injection. Expressing Wuhan-strain SARS-CoV-2 spike, an Ad26 vector served as the vaccine. This chain joins TRBV7-2 and TRBJ2-4, with D perhaps matching TRBD1 (6 bases). Specimen: peripheral blood, collected in a trial of Ad26.COV2.S vaccine versus placebo. This TCR was sampled from a person between 18 and 60 years old who received the Ad26.COV2.S COVID-19 vaccine or a placebo. CDR3 amino acids: CASSLQGAKNIQYF. The CDR3 region has the DNA TGTGCCAGCAGCTTACAGGGGGCCAAAAACATTCAGTACTTC.